These 14 T cell receptor beta chains originate from one sample sequenced in a study of T cells in Graves' hyperthyroidism and ophthalmopathy. RNA transcripts were the template for amplifying TCR beta CDR3 regions. The primer set for the first-round RT-PCR of the TCR CDR3 was HTBI. TCRdb reprocessed the multiplex PCR reads via MiXCR and lists one record per CDR3 protein. The sample lists roughly 250,000 distinct CDR3 sequences; approximately 20% were seen once. Input material: blood. These receptors originate from a man aged 30 to 45 with Graves' ophthalmopathy.

V and J are TRBV27 and TRBJ2-3; no firm D call. The CDR3 is 14 amino acids. V lost 5 bases, J lost 6 bases, and 15 bases lay in between. Per germline, CDR1 MNHEY and CDR2 SMNVEV (reference sequence). The DNA of the CDR3 is TGTGCCAGCAGTGAAGCGCTTCTGAGGGATACGCAGTATTTT. It encodes CASSEALLRDTQYF.

This chain uses TRBV7-9 with TRBJ2-3, with 8 nucleotides matching TRBD2. The length of the CDR3 is 15 residues. J lost 5 bases, V lost 5 bases, and 9 bases had no gene match. Germline V gene data show CDR1 as SEHNR and CDR2 as FQNEAQ (reference sequence). The CDR3 loop reads CASSRSGTRRDTQYF. As DNA, the CDR3 is TGTGCCAGCAGCCGTTCCGGGACTAGGAGAGATACGCAGTATTTT.

Ten or more counts support this clonotype. This chain uses TRBV2 with TRBJ2-1; perhaps TRBD2 as D (5 bases). There are 15 residues in the CDR3. Trimming cost V 6 bases and J 1 base, with 13 bases left between them. CDR1 and CDR2 (germline): SNHLY, FYNNEI. CDR3 coding DNA: TGTGCCAGCAGACTCCTAAGAGGGTCCTACAATGAGCAGTTCTTC. This gives the protein CASRLLRGSYNEQFF.

The chain carries TRBV11-3 and TRBJ2-7; 16 positions match TRBD2. Germline V gene sequence: CDR1 SGHNT, CDR2 YENEEA. Trimming removed 1 base from V and 5 bases from J; junction bases left unmatched: 5. The CDR3 has 17 residues. For the CDR3, the DNA is TGTGCCAGCAGCTTAGTAGGAGGGACTAGCGGGGGGGACGAGCAGTACTTC. It is translated as CASSLVGGTSGGDEQYF.

This clonotype showed up just a few times. This chain uses TRBV30 with TRBJ1-6; 8 positions match TRBD1. This CDR3 has 16 amino acids. J gave up 1 base and V 1 base, and 3 bases lay outside the gene matches. The germline V gene encodes CDR1 GTSNPN and CDR2 SVGIG (reference sequence). CDR3 sequence: CAWSDDRGSYNSPLHF. CDR3 DNA: TGTGCCTGGAGTGACGACAGGGGTTCCTATAATTCACCCCTCCACTTT.

This clonotype appeared many times. This sequence joins TRBV12-3 or TRBV12-4 and TRBJ2-3, with D unresolved. V was shortened by 5 bases and J by 3 bases, with 18 bases between the two germline ends. There are 16 residues in the CDR3. This CDR3 is CASSPPGSSRTDTQYF. The CDR3 coding sequence is TGTGCCAGCAGTCCCCCCGGATCCTCGAGGACAGATACGCAGTATTTT.

Turning to this clonotype: Possible read error: a much larger clone is one base away. The CDR3 nucleotides are TGCAGTGCTAGAGACATAGCGGGAGGAGTCGAACCCTACAATGAGCAGTTCTTC. Residues: CSARDIAGGVEPYNEQFF. The V and J genes are TRBV20-1 and TRBJ2-1; 10 bases map to TRBD2. V shed 0 bases, J shed 2 bases, and the junction held 10 bases outside the gene matches. CDR1 is DFQATT, CDR2 SNEGSKA, per germline (reference sequence). The CDR3 runs to 18 residues.

This clonotype was seen a handful of times. The rearrangement joins TRBV28 to TRBJ1-2; TRBD1 agrees at 7 bases. V lost 4 bases, J lost 4 bases, and 6 bases stayed unmatched. The CDR3 spans 14 residues. The V gene's germline CDR1 is MDHEN and CDR2 SYDVKM. The CDR3 DNA follows: TGTGCCAGCAGTTCGGGCAGGGGGTTCTATGGCTACACCTTC. Residues: CASSSGRGFYGYTF.

The sample holds many counts of this clonotype. This chain connects TRBV3-1 to TRBJ1-2; maybe TRBD1 (5 bases). V was shortened by 0 bases and J by 8 bases, with 16 bases between the two germline ends. CDR1 is LGHDT, CDR2 YNNKEL, per germline (reference sequence). This CDR3 spans 15 amino acids. CDR3 DNA sequence: TGTGCCAGCAGCCAAGATCGACAGCCCCTGGGGGGCTACACCTTC. This gives the protein CASSQDRQPLGGYTF.

This clonotype turned up a few times. Mismatch with germline at one junction end may stem from a read error. V and J are TRBV24-1 and TRBJ1-2, with 8 bases that match TRBD1. This CDR3 is 15 amino acids long. Germline V gene lookup returns CDR1 KGHDR and CDR2 SFDVKD. The CDR3 DNA reads as TGTGCCAGCAGTTCCTACTCAGGGGGCGACTATGGCTACACCTTC. This codes for CASSSYSGGDYGYTF.

This clonotype was observed many times. The chain has TRBV24-1 and TRBJ1-2, with 7 bases matching TRBD1. Per the germline V gene, CDR1 is KGHDR and CDR2 is SFDVKD. V shed 5 bases, J shed 8 bases, and the junction held 10 bases outside the gene matches. CDR3 length: 14 amino acids. The CDR3 loop is CATSARGTDFGYTF. The CDR3 nucleotides are TGTGCCACCAGTGCGCGCGGGACAGATTTCGGCTACACCTTC.

J is TRBJ2-1 and V is TRBV11-2; 10 bases align to TRBD2. The CDR3 length is 18 residues. The V gene end was trimmed by 5 bases and the J gene end by 4 bases; junction bases not matched to a gene: 14. CDR1 is SGHAT, CDR2 FQNNGV, per germline. In DNA, the CDR3 is TGTGCCAGCAGCCCCGGACTAGCGGCCCCCCGGGGGTACAATGAGCAGTTCTTC. Translated, it gives CASSPGLAAPRGYNEQFF.

The V gene is TRBV7-2, the J gene TRBJ2-7; maybe TRBD1 (5 bases). Trimming took 2 bases from V and 2 from J, leaving 10 bases between them. CDR3 size: 14 residues. The germline CDR1 and CDR2 sequences are SGHTA and FQGNSA. CDR3 in DNA: TGTGCCAGCAGCTTATCAGGGTTCACCTACGAGCAGTACTTC. Translating it yields CASSLSGFTYEQYF.

In its sample, this clonotype was seen many times. The J gene is TRBJ2-2, the V gene TRBV3-1, with D possibly matching TRBD2 (6 bases). Germline V gene data show CDR1 as LGHDT and CDR2 as YNNKEL (reference sequence). CDR3 size: 12 residues. V was trimmed by 6 bases and J by 7 bases, leaving 9 bases between them. This CDR3 reads CASSHSGGELFF. CDR3 sequence (DNA): TGTGCCAGCAGTCATAGCGGCGGGGAGCTGTTTTTT.